The 4 T cell receptor beta chains reported below all come from one sample, sequenced in a study of blood T cells in healthy people across ages. A second PCR of 7 to 11 cycles used a sample-barcoded 5' primer and a J-beta primer mix. TCRdb re-derived calls from the 5' RACE reads in MiXCR, one entry per CDR3 protein. The sample has roughly 800,000 distinct CDR3 sequences, roughly 60% seen once; the top ten hold 20% to 25%. Source material: blood. These TCRs come from a man aged 25 to 45 in good health.

This clonotype has only one observation. The chain recombines TRBV27 with TRBJ2-5, with D tentatively TRBD2 (6 bases). CDR3 size: 15 residues. Trimming shortened V by 0 bases and J by 4 bases, and 12 bases separated the two germline ends. Germline CDR1 MNHEY, CDR2 SMNVEV (reference sequence). CDR3 bases: TGTGCCAGCAGTTTATCTGGAGGGGATGGAGAGACCCAGTACTTC. Its protein product is CASSLSGGDGETQYF.

The chain couples TRBV20-1 to TRBJ2-1; 8 bases map to TRBD2. Germline V gene data show CDR1 as DFQATT and CDR2 as SNEGSKA (reference sequence). The CDR3 loop spans 14 amino acids. V was pared by 1 base and J by 9 bases, with 8 bases of the junction left unmatched. Written as DNA, the CDR3 is TGCAGTGCTAGAGTCATCGGGGGGGCCAGTGAGCAGTTCTTC. This codes for CSARVIGGASEQFF.

J is TRBJ1-2 and V is TRBV30; TRBD1 is a possible D gene (6 bases). The CDR3 consists of 15 residues. Germline CDR1 GTSNPN, CDR2 SVGIG (reference sequence). The V end lost 1 base, the J end lost 2 bases, and 14 bases lay between the germline ends. The CDR3: CAWSGARGENYGYTF. DNA of the CDR3: TGTGCCTGGAGTGGAGCGAGGGGGGAAAACTATGGCTACACCTTC.

This clonotype was recorded a few times. The chain carries TRBV7-9 and TRBJ2-6; tentatively, D is TRBD1 (6 bases). Germline V CDR1 and CDR2: SEHNR, FQNEAQ (reference sequence). Deletions cut 1 base from V and 2 bases from J, with 12 bases between. The CDR3 runs 17 residues. DNA of the CDR3: TGTGCCAGCAGCTTAGGCACAGGGTCCACTGGGGCCAACGTCCTGACTTTC. Translated: CASSLGTGSTGANVLTF.